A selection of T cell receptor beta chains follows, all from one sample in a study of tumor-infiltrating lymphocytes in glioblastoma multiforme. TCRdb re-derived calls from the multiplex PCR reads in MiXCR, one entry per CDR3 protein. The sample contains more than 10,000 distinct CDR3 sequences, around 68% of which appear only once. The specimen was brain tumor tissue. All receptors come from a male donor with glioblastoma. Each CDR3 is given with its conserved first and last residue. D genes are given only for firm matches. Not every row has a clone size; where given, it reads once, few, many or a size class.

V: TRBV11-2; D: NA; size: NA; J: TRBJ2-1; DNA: TGTGCCAGCAGCTTGCTCAATAGCGGTTCTCACAATGAGCAGTTCTTC; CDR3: CASSLLNSGSHNEQFF
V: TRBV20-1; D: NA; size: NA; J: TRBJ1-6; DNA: TGCAATGCTAGAGGGCGGGGTTCCGTGAATTCATCCTTCCACTTT; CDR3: CNARGRGSVNSSFHF
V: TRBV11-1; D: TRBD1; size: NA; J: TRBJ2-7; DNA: TGTGCCAGTAGCAGGGGGCTCCACGAGCAGTACTTC; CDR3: CASSRGLHEQYF
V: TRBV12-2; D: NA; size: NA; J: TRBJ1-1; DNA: TGTGCAAGTCGCTTAGGCCCTAGTGGGGTGAGGATCACTGAAGCTTTCTTT; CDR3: CASRLGPSGVRITEAFF
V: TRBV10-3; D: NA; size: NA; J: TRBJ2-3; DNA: TGTGCCATCAGTGAGCCCCCCACAGATACGCAGTATTTT; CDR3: CAISEPPTDTQYF
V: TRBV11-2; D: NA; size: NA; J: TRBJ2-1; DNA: TGTGACAGCAGCTTAGATAGGGGGAATGAGACGTTCTTC; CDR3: CDSSLDRGNETFF
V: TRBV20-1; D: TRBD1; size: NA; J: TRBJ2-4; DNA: TGCAGTCCTAGAGACCCGGACAGGGGAACTCGGAAAGCCAAAAACATTCAGTACTTC; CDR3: CSPRDPDRGTRKAKNIQYF
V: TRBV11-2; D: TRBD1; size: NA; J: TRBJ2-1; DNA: TGTGCCAGCAGCTTAGCAGTAAGGGGGCCCTCGCGTGATGAGAAGTTCTTC; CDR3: CASSLAVRGPSRDEKFF
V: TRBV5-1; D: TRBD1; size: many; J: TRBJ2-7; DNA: TGCGCCAGCAGCTCCCGTCCGGGACAGGGAGGTAACGAGCAGTACTTC; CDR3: CASSSRPGQGGNEQYF
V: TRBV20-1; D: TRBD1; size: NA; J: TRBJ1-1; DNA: TGCAGTGCACCAAGACAGGGTAACACTGAAGCTTTCTTT; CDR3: CSAPRQGNTEAFF
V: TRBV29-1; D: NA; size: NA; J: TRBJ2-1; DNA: TGCAGCGTTTCAGGCTCCTACAATGAGCAGTTCTTC; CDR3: CSVSGSYNEQFF
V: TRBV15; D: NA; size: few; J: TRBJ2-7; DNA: TGTGCCACCAGCCGAGAAGGAGCATACGGGCAGTACTTC; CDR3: CATSREGAYGQYF
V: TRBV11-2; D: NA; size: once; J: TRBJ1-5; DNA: TGTGCCAGCAGCGTAGGTCTGGGAGGGGGTCAGCCCCAACATTTT; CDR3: CASSVGLGGGQPQHF